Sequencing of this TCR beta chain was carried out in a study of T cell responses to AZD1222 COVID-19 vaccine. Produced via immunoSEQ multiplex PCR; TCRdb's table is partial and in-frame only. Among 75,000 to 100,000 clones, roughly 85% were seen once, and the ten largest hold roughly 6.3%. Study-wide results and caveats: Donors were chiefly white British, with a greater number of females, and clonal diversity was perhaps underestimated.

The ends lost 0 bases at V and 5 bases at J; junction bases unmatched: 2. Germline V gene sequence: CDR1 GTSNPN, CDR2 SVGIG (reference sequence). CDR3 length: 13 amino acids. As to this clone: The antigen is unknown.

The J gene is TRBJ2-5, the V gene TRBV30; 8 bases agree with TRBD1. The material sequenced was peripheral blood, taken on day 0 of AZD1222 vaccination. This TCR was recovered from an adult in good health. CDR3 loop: CAWSVQGAETQYF. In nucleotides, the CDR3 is TGTGCCTGGAGTGTCCAGGGGGCGGAGACCCAGTACTTC.